This T cell receptor (beta chain) was profiled in a study of T cells after yellow fever vaccination. The overall study: Researchers used SMART-Seq v4 Ultra Low Input to prepare fractions that had low cell numbers.

By 5'RACE template switching, TCR cDNA was produced, with a universal primer site and UMIs added in the process. TCRdb itself ran the 5' RACE reads through MiXCR, one entry per CDR3 protein. This table holds a few hundred thousand distinct CDR3 sequences, roughly 7.2% found once. Germline V gene sequence: CDR1 SGHTA, CDR2 FQGTGA. Trimming took off 5 bases at V and 5 bases at J, with 10 bases between the two ends. The CDR3 has 13 amino acids. General study results and limits: Weaker, the secondary response peaked sooner, at day 5 versus 15.

On this clonotype: Its antigen is as yet unknown.

The V and J genes are TRBV7-3 and TRBJ2-1; no reliable D call. The TCR comes from a man aged 25 to 40 who received the YFV17D yellow fever vaccine. This specimen was CD4+ T cells sorted from PBMCs, taken 15 days after the yellow fever booster vaccination. The CDR3 reads CASSMTNDNEQFF. In DNA, the CDR3 is TGTGCCAGCAGCATGACAAACGACAATGAGCAGTTCTTC.